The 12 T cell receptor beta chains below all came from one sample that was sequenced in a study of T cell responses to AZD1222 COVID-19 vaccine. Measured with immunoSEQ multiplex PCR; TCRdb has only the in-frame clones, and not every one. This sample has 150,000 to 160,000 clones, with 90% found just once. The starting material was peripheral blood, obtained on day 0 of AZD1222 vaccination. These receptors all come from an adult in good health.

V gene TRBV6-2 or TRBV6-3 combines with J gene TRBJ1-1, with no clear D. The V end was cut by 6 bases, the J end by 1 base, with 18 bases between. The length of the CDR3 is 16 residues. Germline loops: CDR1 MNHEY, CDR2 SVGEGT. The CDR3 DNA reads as TGTGCCAGCAGCTTGGCCGAACGTGTGGGGAACACTGAAGCTTTCTTT. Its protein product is CASSLAERVGNTEAFF.

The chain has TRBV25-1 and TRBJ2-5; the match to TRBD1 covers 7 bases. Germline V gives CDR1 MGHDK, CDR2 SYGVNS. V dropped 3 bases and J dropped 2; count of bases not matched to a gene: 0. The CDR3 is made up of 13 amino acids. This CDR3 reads CASSDRGQETQYF. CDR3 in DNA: TGTGCCAGCAGTGACAGGGGGCAAGAGACCCAGTACTTC.

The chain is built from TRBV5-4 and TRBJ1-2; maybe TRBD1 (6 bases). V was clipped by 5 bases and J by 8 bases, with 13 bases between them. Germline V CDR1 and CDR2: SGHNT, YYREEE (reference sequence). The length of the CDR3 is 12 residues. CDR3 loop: CASSSAGDGYTF. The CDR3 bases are TGTGCCAGCAGTTCAGCAGGGGACGGCTACACCTTC. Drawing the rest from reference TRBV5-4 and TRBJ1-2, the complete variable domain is ETGVTQSPTHLIKTRGQQVTLRCSSQSGHNTVSWYQQALGQGPQFIFQYYREEENGRGNFPPRFSGLQFPNYSSELNVNALELDDSALYLCASSSAGDGYTFGSGTRLTVV.

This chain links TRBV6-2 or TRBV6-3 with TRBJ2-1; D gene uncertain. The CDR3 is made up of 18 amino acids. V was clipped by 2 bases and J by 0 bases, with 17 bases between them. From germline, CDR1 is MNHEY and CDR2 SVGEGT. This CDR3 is CASSYGPRDKSSYNEQFF. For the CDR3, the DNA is TGTGCCAGCAGTTACGGGCCCCGAGACAAGAGCTCCTACAATGAGCAGTTCTTC.

The CDR3 reads CASSDGISSYNEQFF. CDR3 sequence (DNA): TGTGCCAGCAGTGACGGAATCAGCTCCTACAATGAGCAGTTCTTC. V and J are TRBV6-1 and TRBJ2-1; D not resolved. Trimming left V 3 bases short and J 0 bases short, with 9 bases between. CDR1 is MNHNS and CDR2 is SASEGT in the germline V gene. The length of the CDR3 is 15 residues.

The CDR3, as DNA: TGTGCCAGCAGTGTGGAAACAGGGATACGCACAGATACGCAGTATTTT. This codes for CASSVETGIRTDTQYF. V usage is TRBV6-1 and J usage is TRBJ2-3, with D possibly TRBD1 on 6 matching bases. Trimming left V 4 bases short and J 1 base short, with 15 bases between. CDR3 size: 16 residues. Germline V gives CDR1 MNHNS, CDR2 SASEGT.

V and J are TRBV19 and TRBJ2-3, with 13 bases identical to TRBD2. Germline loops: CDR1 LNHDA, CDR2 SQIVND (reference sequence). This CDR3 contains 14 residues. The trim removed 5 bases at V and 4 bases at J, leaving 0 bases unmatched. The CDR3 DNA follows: TGTGCCAGTAGTGGACTAGCGGGAGCAGATACGCAGTATTTT. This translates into CASSGLAGADTQYF.

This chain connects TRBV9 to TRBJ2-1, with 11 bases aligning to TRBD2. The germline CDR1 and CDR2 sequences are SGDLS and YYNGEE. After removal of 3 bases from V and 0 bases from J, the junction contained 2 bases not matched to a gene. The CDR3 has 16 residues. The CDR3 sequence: CASSDGTSGSYNEQFF. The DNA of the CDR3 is TGTGCCAGCAGCGACGGGACTAGCGGCTCCTACAATGAGCAGTTCTTC.

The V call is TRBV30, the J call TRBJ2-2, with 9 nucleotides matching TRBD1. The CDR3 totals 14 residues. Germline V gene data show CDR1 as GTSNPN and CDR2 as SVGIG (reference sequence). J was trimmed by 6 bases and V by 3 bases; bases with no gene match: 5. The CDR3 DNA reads TGTGCCTGGAGCGGTGACAGGGGGGCCGGGGAGCTGTTTTTT. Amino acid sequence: CAWSGDRGAGELFF. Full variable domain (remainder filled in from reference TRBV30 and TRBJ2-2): SQTIHQWPATLVQPVGSPLSLECTVEGTSNPNLYWYRQAAGRGLQLLFYSVGIGQISSEVPQNLSASRPQDRQFILSSKKLLLSDSGFYLCAWSGDRGAGELFFGEGSRLTVL.

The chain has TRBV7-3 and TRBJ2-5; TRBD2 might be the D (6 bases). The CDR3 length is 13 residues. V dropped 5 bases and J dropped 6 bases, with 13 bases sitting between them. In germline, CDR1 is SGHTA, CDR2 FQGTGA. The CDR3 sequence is CASSPSGWQTQYF. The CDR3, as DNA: TGTGCCAGCAGCCCCAGCGGGTGGCAGACCCAGTACTTC.

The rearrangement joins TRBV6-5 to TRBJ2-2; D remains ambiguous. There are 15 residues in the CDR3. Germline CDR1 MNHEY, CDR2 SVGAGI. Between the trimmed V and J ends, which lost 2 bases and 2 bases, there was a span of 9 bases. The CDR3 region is CASSYATANTGELFF. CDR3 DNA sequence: TGTGCCAGCAGTTACGCAACAGCAAACACCGGGGAGCTGTTTTTT.

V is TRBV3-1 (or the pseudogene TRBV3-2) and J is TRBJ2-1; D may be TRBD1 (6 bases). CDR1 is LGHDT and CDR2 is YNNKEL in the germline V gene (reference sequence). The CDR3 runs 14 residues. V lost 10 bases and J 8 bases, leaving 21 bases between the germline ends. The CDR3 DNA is TGTGCCACCCCTACCGGGACACATAGGGATGAGCAGTTCTTC. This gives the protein CATPTGTHRDEQFF.